The clone carrying this TCR beta chain has just a few counts. This sample was taken from a study of blood T cell repertoires in COVID-19. The CDR3 length is 14 residues. In germline, CDR1 is MNHEY, CDR2 SMNVEV (reference sequence). Trimming took 4 bases from V and 6 from J, leaving 15 bases between them. The assay was immunoSEQ multiplex PCR, and TCRdb's table has in-frame clones only and misses some. The sample consists of nearly 110,000 clones, more than 70% of them appearing once. The origin of this receptor is a man aged 70-80 years with acute or convalescent COVID-19. The sample consisted of peripheral blood. This chain uses TRBV27 with TRBJ1-2; D perhaps matches TRBD1 (5 bases). The CDR3 is CASSSDPGRDGYTF. The CDR3 bases are TGTGCCAGCAGTTCGGACCCGGGCAGGGATGGCTACACCTTC.